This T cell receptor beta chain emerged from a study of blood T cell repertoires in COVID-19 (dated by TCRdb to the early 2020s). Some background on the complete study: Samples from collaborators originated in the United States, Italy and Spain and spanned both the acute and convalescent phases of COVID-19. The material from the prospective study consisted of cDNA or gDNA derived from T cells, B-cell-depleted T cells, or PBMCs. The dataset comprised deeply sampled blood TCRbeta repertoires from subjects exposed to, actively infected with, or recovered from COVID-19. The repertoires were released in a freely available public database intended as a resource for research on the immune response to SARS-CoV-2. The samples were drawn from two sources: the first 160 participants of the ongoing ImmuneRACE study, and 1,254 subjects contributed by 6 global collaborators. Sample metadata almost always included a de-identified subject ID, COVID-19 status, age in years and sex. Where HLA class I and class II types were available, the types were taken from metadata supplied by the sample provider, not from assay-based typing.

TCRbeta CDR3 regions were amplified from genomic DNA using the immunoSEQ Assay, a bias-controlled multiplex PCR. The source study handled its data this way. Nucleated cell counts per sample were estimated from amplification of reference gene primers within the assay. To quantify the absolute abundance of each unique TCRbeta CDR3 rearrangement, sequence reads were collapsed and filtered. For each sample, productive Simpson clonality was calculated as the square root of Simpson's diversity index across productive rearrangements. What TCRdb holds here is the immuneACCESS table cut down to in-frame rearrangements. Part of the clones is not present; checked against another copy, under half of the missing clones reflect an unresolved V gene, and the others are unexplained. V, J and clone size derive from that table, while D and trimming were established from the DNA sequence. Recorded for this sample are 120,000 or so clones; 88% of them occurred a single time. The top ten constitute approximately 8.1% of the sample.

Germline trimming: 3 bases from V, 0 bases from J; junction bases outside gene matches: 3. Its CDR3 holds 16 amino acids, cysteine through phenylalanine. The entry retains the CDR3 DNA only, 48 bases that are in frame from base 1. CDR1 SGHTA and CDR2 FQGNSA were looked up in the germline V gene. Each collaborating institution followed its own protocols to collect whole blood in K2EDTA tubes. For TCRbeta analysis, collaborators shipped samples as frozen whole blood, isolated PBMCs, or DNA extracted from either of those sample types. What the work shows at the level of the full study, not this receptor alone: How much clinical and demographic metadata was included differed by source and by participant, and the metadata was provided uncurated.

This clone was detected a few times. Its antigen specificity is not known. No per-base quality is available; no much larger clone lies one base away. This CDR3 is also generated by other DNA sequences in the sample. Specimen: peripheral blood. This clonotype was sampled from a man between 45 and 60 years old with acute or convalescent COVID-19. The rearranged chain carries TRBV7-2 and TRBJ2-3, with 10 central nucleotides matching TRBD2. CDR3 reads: CASSFSGRRSTDTQYF. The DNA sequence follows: TGTGCCAGCAGCTTTAGCGGGAGGAGGAGCACAGATACGCAGTATTTT.